A single TCR beta chain is shown here with its context. The source of the sample is a study of blood T cell repertoires in COVID-19. Study overall: Researchers got acute and convalescent COVID-19 samples from the United States, Italy and Spain. Nucleic acid was either cDNA or gDNA, and it came from T cells, B-cell-depleted T cells, or PBMCs.

Seattle's cohort entered during active infection and was followed longitudinally. The repertoire was sequenced with immunoSEQ multiplex PCR; TCRdb's copy has only in-frame clones and lacks some. Of nearly 70,000 clones listed, around nine tenths are singletons. The V end lost 8 bases, the J end lost 5 bases, and 9 bases lay between the germline ends. The CDR3 runs 11 residues. The sequence was collected from a man aged 35-49 years with COVID-19, enrolled during active disease. This rearrangement joins TRBV12-3 or TRBV12-4 to TRBJ2-5, with D perhaps TRBD2 (5 bases). The sequencing sample was made of peripheral blood. CDR3 bases: TGTGCCAGCGGCCCGGGGGAGACCCAGTACTTC. It codes for CASGPGETQYF.